Listed below are T cell receptor beta chains from one sample, sequenced in a study of tumor-infiltrating lymphocytes in primary liver carcinoma. TCRdb called the multiplex PCR reads again in MiXCR, with one record for every CDR3 protein. The top ten clones hold less than 10% of a sample with 100,000 to 150,000 distinct CDR3 sequences, around 64% of them seen once. Sequenced input: liver tumor tissue from sampling region 3. These receptor sequences come from a woman in her sixties or seventies with primary liver carcinoma and hepatitis B virus infection. CDR3s include the opening cysteine and the closing phenylalanine or tryptophan. The order of the fields is clone size, V gene, J gene, D gene, CDR3 protein, CDR3 DNA. The D gene is left open where the match is weak. Rows may omit the clone size; those that give it use once, few, many or a size class.

size: NA
V: TRBV19
J: TRBJ2-1
D: TRBD2
CDR3: CASAFSGNEQFF
DNA: TGTGCCAGTGCTTTTAGCGGGAATGAGCAGTTCTTC

size: NA
V: TRBV19
J: TRBJ2-2
D: TRBD2
CDR3: CASSIDRTSGTPGELFF
DNA: TGTGCCAGTAGTATAGATCGAACTAGCGGGACCCCCGGGGAGCTGTTTTTT

size: NA
V: TRBV11-2
J: TRBJ2-7
D: TRBD1
CDR3: CASNFGTGGGFEEQYF
DNA: TGTGCCAGCAACTTCGGGACAGGGGGCGGATTCGAAGAGCAGTACTTC

size: many
V: TRBV12-3/TRBV12-4
J: TRBJ2-3
D: NA
CDR3: CASRGQFADTQYF
DNA: TGTGCCAGCAGAGGACAGTTCGCAGATACGCAGTATTTT

size: NA
V: TRBV12-3/TRBV12-4
J: TRBJ1-2
D: NA
CDR3: CASRLGYVPGYTF
DNA: TGTGCCAGTAGATTGGGCTACGTCCCGGGCTACACCTTC

size: few
V: TRBV6-5
J: TRBJ2-1
D: TRBD2
CDR3: CASSPRTSGSLVGSYNEQFF
DNA: TGTGCCAGCAGTCCGCGAACTAGCGGGTCTTTGGTGGGCTCCTACAATGAGCAGTTCTTC

size: medium-sized
V: TRBV11-3
J: TRBJ2-1
D: NA
CDR3: CASSQGSGLPDNEQFF
DNA: TGTGCCAGCAGCCAGGGGAGCGGCCTCCCCGACAATGAGCAGTTCTTC

size: few
V: TRBV5-1
J: TRBJ1-3
D: NA
CDR3: CAGQLWGAQGNTIYF
DNA: TGCGCCGGTCAACTATGGGGGGCGCAGGGAAACACCATATATTTT

size: many
V: TRBV12-3/TRBV12-4
J: TRBJ2-1
D: NA
CDR3: CASSGNNEQFF
DNA: TGTGCCAGCAGTGGAAACAATGAGCAGTTCTTC

size: NA
V: TRBV4-2
J: TRBJ2-5
D: NA
CDR3: CASSQGRARRTRETQYF
DNA: TGTGCCAGCAGCCAAGGGAGGGCTAGACGTACGAGGGAGACCCAGTACTTC

size: many
V: TRBV29-1
J: TRBJ2-7
D: NA
CDR3: CSATSTDEQYF
DNA: TGCAGCGCCACTAGTACAGACGAGCAGTACTTC

size: NA
V: TRBV11-2
J: TRBJ2-2
D: TRBD2
CDR3: CASPLLAGDTGELFF
DNA: TGTGCCAGCCCCCTCCTAGCGGGAGACACCGGGGAGTTGTTTTTT

size: once
V: TRBV29-1
J: TRBJ2-5
D: TRBD1
CDR3: CSLEADRGRAETQYF
DNA: TGCAGCCTTGAAGCGGACAGGGGGCGAGCAGAGACCCAGTACTTC

size: NA
V: TRBV7-3
J: TRBJ2-1
D: NA
CDR3: CTSSFRPTSYNEQFF
DNA: TGTACCAGCAGCTTCCGGCCGACCTCCTACAATGAGCAGTTCTTC

size: NA
V: TRBV20-1
J: TRBJ1-1
D: NA
CDR3: CSARQGPGDTEAFF
DNA: TGCAGTGCTAGACAGGGGCCGGGGGACACTGAAGCTTTCTTT

size: NA
V: TRBV11-2
J: TRBJ1-2
D: NA
CDR3: CASSLDCNHGYTF
DNA: TGTGCCAGCAGCTTAGACTGCAACCATGGCTACACCTTC

size: NA
V: TRBV25-1
J: TRBJ1-2
D: TRBD1
CDR3: CASSGTGSKNYGYTF
DNA: TGTGCCAGCAGTGGGACAGGGAGCAAGAACTATGGCTACACCTTC

size: NA
V: TRBV11-1
J: TRBJ2-7
D: NA
CDR3: CASSSLGRTAYEQYF
DNA: TGTGCCAGTTCCTCTCTCGGCAGGACTGCCTACGAGCAGTATTTC

size: once
V: TRBV14
J: TRBJ2-1
D: NA
CDR3: CASSPLTTLPYNEQFF
DNA: TGTGCCAGCAGCCCCCTGACTACTCTTCCCTACAATGAGCAATTCTTC

size: NA
V: TRBV20-1
J: TRBJ2-1
D: TRBD2
CDR3: CSADGVGLAGGDRQFF
DNA: TGCAGTGCCGACGGGGTCGGACTAGCGGGAGGGGATAGGCAGTTCTTC

size: NA
V: TRBV20-1
J: TRBJ2-7
D: TRBD2
CDR3: CSALRLAGAHEQYF
DNA: TGCAGTGCCCTTAGGCTAGCGGGAGCCCACGAGCAGTACTTC

size: NA
V: TRBV2
J: TRBJ1-3
D: NA
CDR3: CASNRDTYSGNTIYF
DNA: TGTGCCAGCAATCGGGACACATACTCTGGAAACACCATATATTTT

size: NA
V: TRBV12-3/TRBV12-4
J: TRBJ1-5
D: NA
CDR3: CASSPTWNSNQPQHF
DNA: TGTGCCAGCAGCCCAACATGGAATAGCAACCAGCCCCAGCATTTT

size: many
V: TRBV4-2
J: TRBJ2-1
D: TRBD2
CDR3: CASSRKSGTSGGNEQFF
DNA: TGTGCCAGCAGCCGCAAGTCTGGGACTAGCGGGGGCAATGAGCAGTTCTTC

size: NA
V: TRBV2
J: TRBJ2-7
D: NA
CDR3: CASTVAAGPYEQYF
DNA: TGTGCCAGCACCGTTGCGGCGGGCCCCTATGAGCAGTACTTC

size: NA
V: TRBV11-2
J: TRBJ1-2
D: NA
CDR3: CASSSWMEYGYTF
DNA: TGTGCCAGCAGCTCCTGGATGGAATATGGCTACACCTTC

size: NA
V: TRBV11-2
J: TRBJ2-5
D: NA
CDR3: CASSGGSSGGETQYF
DNA: TGTGCCAGCAGCGGTGGGAGCTCCGGAGGAGAGACCCAGTACTTC

size: NA
V: TRBV28
J: TRBJ2-5
D: TRBD2
CDR3: CASRLGGSGIETQYF
DNA: TGTGCCAGCAGATTAGGCGGGAGTGGAATAGAGACCCAGTACTTC

size: few
V: TRBV15
J: TRBJ2-1
D: TRBD2
CDR3: CATSRKRGAGDEQFF
DNA: TGTGCCACCAGCAGGAAGAGAGGGGCGGGGGATGAGCAGTTCTTC

size: NA
V: TRBV28
J: TRBJ2-7
D: NA
CDR3: CASSSTGTLSYEQYF
DNA: TGTGCCAGCAGTTCCACCGGGACACTCTCCTACGAGCAGTACTTC

size: many
V: TRBV12-3/TRBV12-4
J: TRBJ2-7
D: NA
CDR3: CASRPGSPPYEQYF
DNA: TGTGCCAGCAGACCCGGGTCTCCTCCTTACGAGCAGTACTTC

size: many
V: TRBV24-1
J: TRBJ2-3
D: NA
CDR3: CATSDSGLNTDTQYF
DNA: TGTGCCACCAGTGATAGCGGACTAAACACAGATACGCAGTATTTT

size: NA
V: TRBV10-3
J: TRBJ2-3
D: TRBD2
CDR3: CAKTGTSGSGINADTQYF
DNA: TGTGCCAAGACCGGGACTAGCGGGAGCGGTATTAACGCAGATACGCAGTATTTT

size: NA
V: TRBV29-1
J: TRBJ2-4
D: TRBD2
CDR3: CNVGIGGYIQYF
DNA: TGCAATGTCGGAATCGGGGGGTACATTCAGTACTTC

size: few
V: TRBV11-2
J: TRBJ2-3
D: NA
CDR3: CANSLDREDTQYF
DNA: TGTGCCAACAGCTTGGATCGAGAAGATACGCAGTATTTT

size: NA
V: TRBV29-1
J: TRBJ2-3
D: NA
CDR3: CSLPGAGDTQYF
DNA: TGCAGCCTGCCTGGCGCCGGAGATACGCAGTATTTT

size: NA
V: TRBV30
J: TRBJ1-5
D: NA
CDR3: CAWRGESSNQPQHF
DNA: TGTGCCTGGAGGGGGGAATCTAGCAATCAGCCCCAGCATTTT

size: NA
V: TRBV10-3
J: TRBJ2-7
D: TRBD1
CDR3: CAISEWDSSYEQYF
DNA: TGTGCCATCAGTGAGTGGGACAGCTCCTACGAGCAGTACTTC

size: few
V: TRBV19
J: TRBJ2-1
D: NA
CDR3: CASTGRTYNEQFF
DNA: TGTGCCAGCACGGGGCGTACCTACAATGAGCAGTTCTTC

size: NA
V: TRBV11-2
J: TRBJ2-3
D: NA
CDR3: CANSLERGGDSGRTDTQYF
DNA: TGTGCCAACAGCCTCGAGAGGGGGGGAGATAGCGGCCGCACAGATACGCAGTATTTT

size: NA
V: TRBV11-2
J: TRBJ2-7
D: NA
CDR3: CASCQFDNEQYF
DNA: TGTGCCAGCTGCCAGTTTGACAACGAGCAGTACTTC

size: many
V: TRBV30
J: TRBJ2-3
D: TRBD2
CDR3: CAWSVGRQTGTDTQYF
DNA: TGTGCCTGGAGTGTCGGGAGGCAGACGGGAACAGATACGCAGTATTTT

size: many
V: TRBV4-1
J: TRBJ2-1
D: TRBD2
CDR3: CASSQVGSGRNNEQFF
DNA: TGCGCCAGCAGCCAAGTGGGAAGCGGGAGAAACAATGAGCAGTTCTTC